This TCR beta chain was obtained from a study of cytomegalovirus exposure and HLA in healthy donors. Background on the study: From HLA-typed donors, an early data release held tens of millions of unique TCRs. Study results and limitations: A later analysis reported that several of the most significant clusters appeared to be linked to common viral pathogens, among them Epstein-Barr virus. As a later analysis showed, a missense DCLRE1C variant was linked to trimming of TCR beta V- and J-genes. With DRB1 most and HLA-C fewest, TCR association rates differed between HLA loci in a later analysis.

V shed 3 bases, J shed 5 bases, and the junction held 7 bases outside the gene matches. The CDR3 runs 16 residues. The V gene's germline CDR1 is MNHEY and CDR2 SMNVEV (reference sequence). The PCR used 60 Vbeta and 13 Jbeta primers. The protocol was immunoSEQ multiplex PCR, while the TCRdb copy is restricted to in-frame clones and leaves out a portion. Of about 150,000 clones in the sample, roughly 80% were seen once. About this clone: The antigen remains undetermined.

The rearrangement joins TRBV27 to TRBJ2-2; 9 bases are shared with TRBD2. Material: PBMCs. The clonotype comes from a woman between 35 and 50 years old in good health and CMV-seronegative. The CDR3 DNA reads TGTGCCAGCAGTTTCGCCGGTAGCGGGAGTACCGGGGAGCTGTTTTTT. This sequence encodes CASSFAGSGSTGELFF.